What follows are 3 T cell receptor beta chains derived from one specimen sequenced in a study of blood T cell repertoires in COVID-19. Here immunoSEQ multiplex PCR was the method, and the copy in TCRdb shows in-frame clones only, minus some. The data contain approximately 140,000 clones, 88% of them seen just once; the ten biggest clones take up 2% to 2.5%. Specimen: peripheral blood. The origin of the receptors is a human donor in a cohort sampled during active COVID-19.

V is TRBV5-4 and J is TRBJ1-1, with no clear D. Germline CDR1 and CDR2: SGHNT and YYREEE (reference sequence). V was shortened by 1 base and J by 1 base, with 5 bases between the two germline ends. This CDR3 has 13 amino acids. CDR3 nucleotide sequence: TGTGCCAGCAGCTTGAAAGCGAACACTGAAGCTTTCTTT. This sequence encodes CASSLKANTEAFF.

The chain carries TRBV6-5 and TRBJ1-2; D might be TRBD1 (6 bases). There are 15 residues in the CDR3. The ends were cut back, 6 bases at V and 8 bases at J, with 22 bases in the middle. CDR1 is MNHEY, CDR2 SVGAGI, per germline. Here the CDR3 reads CASSGGPGEKRGYTF. CDR3 nucleotides: TGTGCCAGCAGCGGGGGGCCCGGGGAAAAGAGGGGCTACACCTTC.

The rearrangement joins TRBV13 to TRBJ1-2; TRBD1 might be the D (6 bases). This CDR3 has 14 amino acids. The V and J ends lost 5 bases and 8 bases respectively, with 18 bases between them. Germline V gene lookup returns CDR1 PRHDT and CDR2 FYEKMQ (reference sequence). CDR3 DNA sequence: TGTGCCAGCAGCCGCCTTTTGGGGGCGGACGGCTACACCTTC. It codes for CASSRLLGADGYTF.